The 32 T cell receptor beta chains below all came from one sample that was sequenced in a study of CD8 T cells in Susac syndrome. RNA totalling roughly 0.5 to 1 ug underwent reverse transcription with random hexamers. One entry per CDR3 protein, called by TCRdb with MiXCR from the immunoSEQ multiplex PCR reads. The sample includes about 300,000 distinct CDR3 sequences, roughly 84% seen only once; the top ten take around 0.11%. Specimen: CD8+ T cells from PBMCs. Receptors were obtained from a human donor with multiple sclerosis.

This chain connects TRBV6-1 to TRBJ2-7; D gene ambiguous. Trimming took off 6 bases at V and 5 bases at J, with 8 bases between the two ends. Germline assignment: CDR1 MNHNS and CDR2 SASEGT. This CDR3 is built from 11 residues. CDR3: CASREINEQYF. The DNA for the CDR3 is TGTGCCAGCAGGGAGATAAACGAGCAGTACTTC.

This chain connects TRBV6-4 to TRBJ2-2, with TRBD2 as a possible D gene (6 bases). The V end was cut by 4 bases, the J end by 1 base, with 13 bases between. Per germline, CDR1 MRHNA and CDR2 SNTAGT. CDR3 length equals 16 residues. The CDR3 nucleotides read TGTGCCAGCAGTGTATCTCCGGGAGTGAACACCGGGGAGCTGTTTTTT. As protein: CASSVSPGVNTGELFF.

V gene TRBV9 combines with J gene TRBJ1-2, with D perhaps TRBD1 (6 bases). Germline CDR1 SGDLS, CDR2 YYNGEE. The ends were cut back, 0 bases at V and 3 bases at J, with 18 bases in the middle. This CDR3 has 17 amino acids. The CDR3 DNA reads TGTGCCAGCAGCGTAGACGCTACGTCGGGGGGCGACTATGGCTACACCTTC. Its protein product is CASSVDATSGGDYGYTF. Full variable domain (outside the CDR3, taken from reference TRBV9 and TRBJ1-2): DSGVTQTPKHLITATGQRVTLRCSPRSGDLSVYWYQQSLDQGLQFLIQYYNGEERAKGNILERFSAQQFPDLHSELNLSSLELGDSALYFCASSVDATSGGDYGYTFGSGTRLTVV.

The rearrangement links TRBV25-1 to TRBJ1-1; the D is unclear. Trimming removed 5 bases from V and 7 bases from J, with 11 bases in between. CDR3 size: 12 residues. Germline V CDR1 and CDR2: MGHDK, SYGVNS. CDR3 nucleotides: TGTGCCAGCAGTTCGGTGGGCGGTGAAGCTTTCTTT. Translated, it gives CASSSVGGEAFF. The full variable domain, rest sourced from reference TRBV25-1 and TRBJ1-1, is EADIYQTPRYLVIGTGKKITLECSQTMGHDKMYWYQQDPGMELHLIHYSYGVNSTEKGDLSSESTVSRIRTEHFPLTLESARPSHTSQYLCASSSVGGEAFFGQGTRLTVV.

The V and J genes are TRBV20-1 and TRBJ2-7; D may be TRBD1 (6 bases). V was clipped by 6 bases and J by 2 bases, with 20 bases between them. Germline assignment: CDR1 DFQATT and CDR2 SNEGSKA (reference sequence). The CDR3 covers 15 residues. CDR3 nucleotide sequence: TGCAGTGCACCTAACGCCGGGACAAGACCCTACGAGCAGTACTTC. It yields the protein CSAPNAGTRPYEQYF.

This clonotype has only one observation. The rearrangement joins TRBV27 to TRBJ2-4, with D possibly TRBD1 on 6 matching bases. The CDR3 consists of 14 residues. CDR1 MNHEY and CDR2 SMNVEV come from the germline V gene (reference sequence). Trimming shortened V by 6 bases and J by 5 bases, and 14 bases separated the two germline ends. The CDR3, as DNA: TGTGCCAGCAGGGCAAGGGGGTTCCAAAACATTCAGTACTTC. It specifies CASRARGFQNIQYF.

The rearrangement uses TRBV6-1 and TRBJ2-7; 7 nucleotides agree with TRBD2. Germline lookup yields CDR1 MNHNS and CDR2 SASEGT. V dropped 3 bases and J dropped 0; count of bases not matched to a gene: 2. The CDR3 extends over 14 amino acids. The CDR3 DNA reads TGTGCCAGCAGTGACGGCGGGAGCTCCTACGAGCAGTACTTC. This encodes CASSDGGSSYEQYF.

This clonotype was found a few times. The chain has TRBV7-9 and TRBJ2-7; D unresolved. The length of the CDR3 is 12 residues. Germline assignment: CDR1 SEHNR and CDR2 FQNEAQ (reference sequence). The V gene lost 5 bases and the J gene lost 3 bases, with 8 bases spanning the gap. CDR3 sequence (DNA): TGTGCCAGCAGCCCCGACCTCTACGAGCAGTACTTC. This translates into CASSPDLYEQYF.

The CDR3 DNA follows: TGTGCCAGCCAGCAGGGGGCTAGCACAGATACGCAGTATTTT. Protein sequence: CASQQGASTDTQYF. V gene TRBV9 combines with J gene TRBJ2-3, with TRBD1 matching over 8 bases. CDR1 and CDR2 (germline): SGDLS, YYNGEE. The length of the CDR3 is 14 residues. Unmatched junction bases numbered 4, after V lost 7 bases and J lost 0 bases.

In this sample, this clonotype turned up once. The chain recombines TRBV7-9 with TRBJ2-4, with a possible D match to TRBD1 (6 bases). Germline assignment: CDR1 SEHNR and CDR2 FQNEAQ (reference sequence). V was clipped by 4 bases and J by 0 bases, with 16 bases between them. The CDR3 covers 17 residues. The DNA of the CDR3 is TGTGCCAGCAGCTCCCCCAGGGGAACTGAAGCCAAAAACATTCAGTACTTC. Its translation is CASSSPRGTEAKNIQYF.

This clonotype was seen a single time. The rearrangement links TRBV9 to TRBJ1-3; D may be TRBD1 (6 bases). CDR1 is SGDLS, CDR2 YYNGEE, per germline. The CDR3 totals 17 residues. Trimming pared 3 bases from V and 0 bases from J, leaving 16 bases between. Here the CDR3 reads CASSAPRGGGSGNTIYF. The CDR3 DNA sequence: TGTGCCAGCAGCGCCCCGAGGGGAGGGGGCTCTGGAAACACCATATATTTT.

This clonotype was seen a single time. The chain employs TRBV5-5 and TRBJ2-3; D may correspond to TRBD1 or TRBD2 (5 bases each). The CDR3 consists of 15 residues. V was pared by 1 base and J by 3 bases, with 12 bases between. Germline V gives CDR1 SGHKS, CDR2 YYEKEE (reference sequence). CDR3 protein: CASSLSDRGTDTQYF. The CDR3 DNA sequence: TGTGCCAGCAGCTTGTCCGACAGAGGGACAGATACGCAGTATTTT.

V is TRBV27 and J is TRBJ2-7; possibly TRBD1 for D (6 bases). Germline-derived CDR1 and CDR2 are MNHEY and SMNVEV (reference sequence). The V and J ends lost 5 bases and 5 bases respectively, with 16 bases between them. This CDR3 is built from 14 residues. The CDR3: CASSALGHLNEQYF. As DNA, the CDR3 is TGTGCCAGCAGTGCGCTGGGACATCTTAACGAGCAGTACTTC.

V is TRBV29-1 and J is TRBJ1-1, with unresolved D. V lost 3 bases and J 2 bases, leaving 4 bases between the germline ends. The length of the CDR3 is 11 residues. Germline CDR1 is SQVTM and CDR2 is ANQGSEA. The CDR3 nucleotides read TGCAGCGTTGAGTCTAACACTGAAGCTTTCTTT. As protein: CSVESNTEAFF. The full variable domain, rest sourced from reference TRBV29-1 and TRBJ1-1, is SAVISQKPSRDICQRGTSLTIQCQVDSQVTMMFWYRQQPGQSLTLIATANQGSEATYESGFVIDKFPISRPNLTFSTLTVSNMSPEDSSIYLCSVESNTEAFFGQGTRLTVV.

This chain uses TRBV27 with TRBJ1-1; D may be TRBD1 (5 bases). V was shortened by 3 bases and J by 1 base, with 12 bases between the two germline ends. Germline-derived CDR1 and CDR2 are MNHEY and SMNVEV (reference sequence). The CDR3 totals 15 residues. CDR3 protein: CASSFPGTQNTEAFF. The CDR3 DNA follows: TGTGCCAGCAGTTTCCCCGGGACGCAGAACACTGAAGCTTTCTTT.

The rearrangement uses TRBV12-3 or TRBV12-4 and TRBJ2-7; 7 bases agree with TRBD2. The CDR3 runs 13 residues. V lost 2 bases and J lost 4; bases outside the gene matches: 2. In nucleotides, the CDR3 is TGTGCCAGCAGTTTACACGGGGGGTACGAGCAGTACTTC. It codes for CASSLHGGYEQYF.

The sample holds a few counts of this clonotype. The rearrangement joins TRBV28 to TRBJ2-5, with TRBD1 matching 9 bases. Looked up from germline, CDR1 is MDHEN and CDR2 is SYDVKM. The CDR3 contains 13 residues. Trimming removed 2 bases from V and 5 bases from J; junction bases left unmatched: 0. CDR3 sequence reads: CASSLDRGETQYF. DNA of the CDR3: TGTGCCAGCAGTTTAGACAGGGGGGAGACCCAGTACTTC.

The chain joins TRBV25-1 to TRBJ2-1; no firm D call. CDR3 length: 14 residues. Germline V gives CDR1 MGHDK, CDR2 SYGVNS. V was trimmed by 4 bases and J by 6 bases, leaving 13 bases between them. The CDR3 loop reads CASSVRDSLNEQFF. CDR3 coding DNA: TGTGCCAGCAGTGTAAGAGATTCCCTCAATGAGCAGTTCTTC. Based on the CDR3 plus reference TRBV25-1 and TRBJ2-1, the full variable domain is EADIYQTPRYLVIGTGKKITLECSQTMGHDKMYWYQQDPGMELHLIHYSYGVNSTEKGDLSSESTVSRIRTEHFPLTLESARPSHTSQYLCASSVRDSLNEQFFGPGTRLTVL.

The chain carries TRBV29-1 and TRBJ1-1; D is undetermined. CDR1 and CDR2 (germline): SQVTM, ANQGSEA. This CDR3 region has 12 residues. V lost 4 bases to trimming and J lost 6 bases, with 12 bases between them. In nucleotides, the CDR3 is TGCAGCGTTGTAGCGAGGAGGCCTGAAGCTTTCTTT. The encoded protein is CSVVARRPEAFF.

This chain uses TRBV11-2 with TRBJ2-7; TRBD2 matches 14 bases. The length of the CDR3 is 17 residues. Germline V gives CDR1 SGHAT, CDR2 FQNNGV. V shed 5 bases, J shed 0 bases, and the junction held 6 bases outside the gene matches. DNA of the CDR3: TGTGCCAGCAGCCTCCGGGGGACTAGCGGGAGCTCCTACGAGCAGTACTTC. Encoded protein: CASSLRGTSGSSYEQYF.

Written as DNA, the CDR3 is TGTGCCAGCAGAACCGGACTAGCTGCCTACAATGAGCAGTTCTTC. This gives the protein CASRTGLAAYNEQFF. This sequence joins TRBV7-9 and TRBJ2-1; 8 bases agree with TRBD2. Germline V lookup: CDR1 SEHNR, CDR2 FQNEAQ (reference sequence). V gave up 6 bases and J gave up 2 bases; unmatched junction bases: 6. The CDR3 runs to 15 residues.

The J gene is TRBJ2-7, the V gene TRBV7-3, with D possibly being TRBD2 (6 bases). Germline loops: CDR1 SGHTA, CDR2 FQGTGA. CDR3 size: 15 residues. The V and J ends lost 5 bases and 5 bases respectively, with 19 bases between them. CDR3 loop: CASSPLAGPSNEQYF. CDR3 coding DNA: TGTGCCAGCAGCCCATTGGCGGGGCCAAGCAACGAGCAGTACTTC. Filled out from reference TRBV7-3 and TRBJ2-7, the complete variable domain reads GAGVSQTPSNKVTEKGKYVELRCDPISGHTALYWYRQSLGQGPEFLIYFQGTGAADDSGLPNDRFFAVRPEGSVSTLKIQRTERGDSAVYLCASSPLAGPSNEQYFGPGTRLTVT.

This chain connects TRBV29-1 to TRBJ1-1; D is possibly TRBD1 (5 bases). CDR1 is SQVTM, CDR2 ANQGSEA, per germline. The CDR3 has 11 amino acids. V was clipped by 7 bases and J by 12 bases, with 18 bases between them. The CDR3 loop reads CSALWGGKTFF. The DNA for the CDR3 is TGCAGCGCCTTATGGGGGGGGAAAACTTTCTTT.

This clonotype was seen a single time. CDR3 region: CASSFVGTGEKTQYF. The CDR3 nucleotides are TGTGCCAGCAGTTTCGTCGGGACGGGCGAAAAGACCCAGTACTTC. The chain combines TRBV27 with TRBJ2-5, with D possibly being TRBD1 or TRBD2 (5 bases each). Per the germline V gene, CDR1 is MNHEY and CDR2 is SMNVEV (reference sequence). Trimming took off 3 bases at V and 6 bases at J, with 17 bases between the two ends. The CDR3 sequence is 15 residues long.

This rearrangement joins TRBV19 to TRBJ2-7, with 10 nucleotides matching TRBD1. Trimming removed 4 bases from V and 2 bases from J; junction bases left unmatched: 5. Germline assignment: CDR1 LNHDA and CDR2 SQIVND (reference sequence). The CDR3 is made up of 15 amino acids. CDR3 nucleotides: TGTGCCAGTAGTACGACAGGGGGCCGAGCCTACGAGCAGTACTTC. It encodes CASSTTGGRAYEQYF.

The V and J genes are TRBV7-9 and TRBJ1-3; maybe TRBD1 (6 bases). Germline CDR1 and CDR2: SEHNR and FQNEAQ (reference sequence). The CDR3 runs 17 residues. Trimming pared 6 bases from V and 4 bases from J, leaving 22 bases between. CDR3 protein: CASRPPKGGGRGNTIYF. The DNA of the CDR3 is TGTGCCAGCAGGCCCCCAAAAGGGGGGGGGCGAGGAAACACCATATATTTT.

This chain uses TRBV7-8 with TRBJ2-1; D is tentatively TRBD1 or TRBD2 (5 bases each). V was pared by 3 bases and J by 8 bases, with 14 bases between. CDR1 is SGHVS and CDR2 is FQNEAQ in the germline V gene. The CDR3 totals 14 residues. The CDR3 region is CASSLRGAVYEQFF. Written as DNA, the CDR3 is TGTGCCAGCAGCTTGCGAGGGGCGGTGTATGAGCAGTTCTTC.

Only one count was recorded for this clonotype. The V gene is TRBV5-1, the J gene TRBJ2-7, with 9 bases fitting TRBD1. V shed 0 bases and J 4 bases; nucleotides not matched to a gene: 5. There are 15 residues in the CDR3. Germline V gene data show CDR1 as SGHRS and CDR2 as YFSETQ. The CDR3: CASSLDRGPQYEQYF. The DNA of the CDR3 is TGCGCCAGCAGCTTGGACAGGGGGCCCCAATACGAGCAGTACTTC.

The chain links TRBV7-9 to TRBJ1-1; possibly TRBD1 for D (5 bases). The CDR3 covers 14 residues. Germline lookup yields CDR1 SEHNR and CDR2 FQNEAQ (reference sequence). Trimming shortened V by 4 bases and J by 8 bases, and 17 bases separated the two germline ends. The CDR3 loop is CASSSPQGPLEAFF. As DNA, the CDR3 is TGTGCCAGCAGCTCCCCCCAGGGACCGCTCGAAGCTTTCTTT.

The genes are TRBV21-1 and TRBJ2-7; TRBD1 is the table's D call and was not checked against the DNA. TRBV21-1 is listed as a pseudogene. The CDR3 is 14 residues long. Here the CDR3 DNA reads TGTGCCAGCAGCAAAGGACAGGGTTTGTACGAGCAGTACTTC. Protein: CASSKGQGLYEQYF.

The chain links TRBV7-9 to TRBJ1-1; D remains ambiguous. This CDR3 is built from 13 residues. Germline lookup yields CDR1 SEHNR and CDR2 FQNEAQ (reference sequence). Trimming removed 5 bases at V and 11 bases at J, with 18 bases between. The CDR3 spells CASSHPAFVGAFF. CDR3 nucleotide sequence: TGTGCCAGCAGCCACCCGGCATTCGTCGGGGCTTTCTTT.

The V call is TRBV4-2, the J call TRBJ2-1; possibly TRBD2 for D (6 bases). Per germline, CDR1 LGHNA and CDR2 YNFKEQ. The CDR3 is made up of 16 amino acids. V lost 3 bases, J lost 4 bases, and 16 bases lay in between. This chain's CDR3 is CASSHPGTRQYNEQFF. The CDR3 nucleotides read TGTGCCAGCAGCCACCCCGGGACTCGCCAATACAATGAGCAGTTCTTC.